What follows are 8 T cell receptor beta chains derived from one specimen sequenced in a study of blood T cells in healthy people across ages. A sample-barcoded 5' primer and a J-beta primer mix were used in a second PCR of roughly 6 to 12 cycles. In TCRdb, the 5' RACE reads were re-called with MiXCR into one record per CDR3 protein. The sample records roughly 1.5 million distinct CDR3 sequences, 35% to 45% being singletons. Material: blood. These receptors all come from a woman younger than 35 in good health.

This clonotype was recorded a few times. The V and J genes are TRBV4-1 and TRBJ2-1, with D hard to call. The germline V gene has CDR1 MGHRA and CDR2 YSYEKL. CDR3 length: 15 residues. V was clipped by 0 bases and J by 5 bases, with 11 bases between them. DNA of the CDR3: TGCGCCAGCAGCCAAGAGCCGCGGCCAAACAATGAGCAGTTCTTC. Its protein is CASSQEPRPNNEQFF.

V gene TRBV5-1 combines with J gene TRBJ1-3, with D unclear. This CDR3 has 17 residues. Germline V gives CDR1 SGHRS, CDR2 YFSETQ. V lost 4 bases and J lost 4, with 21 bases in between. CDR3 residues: CASSLPDYLGSGNTIYF. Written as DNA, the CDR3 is TGCGCCAGCAGCCTACCCGATTATTTAGGATCCGGAAACACCATATATTTT.

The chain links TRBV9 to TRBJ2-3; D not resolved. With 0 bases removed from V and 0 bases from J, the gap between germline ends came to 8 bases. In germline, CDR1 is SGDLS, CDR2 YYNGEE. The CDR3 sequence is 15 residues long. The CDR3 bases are TGTGCCAGCAGCGTAGAGCTAGAGAGCACAGATACGCAGTATTTT. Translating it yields CASSVELESTDTQYF.

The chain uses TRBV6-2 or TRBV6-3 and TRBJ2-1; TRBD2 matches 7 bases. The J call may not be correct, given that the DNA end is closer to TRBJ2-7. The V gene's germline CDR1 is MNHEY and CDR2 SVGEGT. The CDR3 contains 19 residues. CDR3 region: CASSYSKGGGGRYYNEQYF. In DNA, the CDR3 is TGTGCCAGCAGTTACTCGAAGGGAGGAGGCGGGAGATACTACAATGAGCAGTACTTC.

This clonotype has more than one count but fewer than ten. CDR3 sequence reads: CASSLAQGAVVQYF. DNA for the CDR3: TGTGCCAGCAGCTTAGCGCAAGGAGCGGTGGTGCAGTACTTC. This chain links TRBV7-4 with TRBJ2-5; D might be TRBD2 (5 bases). The ends were cut back, 0 bases at V and 11 bases at J, with 16 bases in the middle. Germline CDR1 reads SGHVT; CDR2 reads SQSDAQ. CDR3 size: 14 residues. The full variable domain, rest sourced from reference TRBV7-4 and TRBJ2-5, is GAGVSQSPRYKVAKRGRDVALRCDSISGHVTLYWYRQTLGQGSEVLTYSQSDAQRDKSGRPSGRFSAERPERSVSTLKIQRTEQGDSAVYLCASSLAQGAVVQYFGPGTRLLVL.

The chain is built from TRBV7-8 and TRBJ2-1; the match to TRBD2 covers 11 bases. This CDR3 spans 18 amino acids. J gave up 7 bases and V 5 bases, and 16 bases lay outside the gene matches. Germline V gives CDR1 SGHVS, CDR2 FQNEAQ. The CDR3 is CASSHQPYSGRALNEQFF. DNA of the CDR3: TGTGCCAGCAGCCACCAGCCCTATAGCGGGAGGGCCCTTAATGAGCAGTTCTTC.

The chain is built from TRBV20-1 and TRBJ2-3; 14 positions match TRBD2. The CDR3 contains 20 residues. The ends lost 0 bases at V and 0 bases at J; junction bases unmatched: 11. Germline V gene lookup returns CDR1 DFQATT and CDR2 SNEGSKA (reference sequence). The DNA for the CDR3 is TGCAGTGCTAGAGATCCAGGACTAGCGGGGGGACTATCTAGCACAGATACGCAGTATTTT. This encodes CSARDPGLAGGLSSTDTQYF.

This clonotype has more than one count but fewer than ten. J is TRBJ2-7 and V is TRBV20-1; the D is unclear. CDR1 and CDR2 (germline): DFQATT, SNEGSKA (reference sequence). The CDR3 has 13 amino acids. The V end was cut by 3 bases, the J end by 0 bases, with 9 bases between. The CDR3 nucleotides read TGCAGTGCTAGGCAGGCTCTCTCCTACGAGCAGTACTTC. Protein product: CSARQALSYEQYF.